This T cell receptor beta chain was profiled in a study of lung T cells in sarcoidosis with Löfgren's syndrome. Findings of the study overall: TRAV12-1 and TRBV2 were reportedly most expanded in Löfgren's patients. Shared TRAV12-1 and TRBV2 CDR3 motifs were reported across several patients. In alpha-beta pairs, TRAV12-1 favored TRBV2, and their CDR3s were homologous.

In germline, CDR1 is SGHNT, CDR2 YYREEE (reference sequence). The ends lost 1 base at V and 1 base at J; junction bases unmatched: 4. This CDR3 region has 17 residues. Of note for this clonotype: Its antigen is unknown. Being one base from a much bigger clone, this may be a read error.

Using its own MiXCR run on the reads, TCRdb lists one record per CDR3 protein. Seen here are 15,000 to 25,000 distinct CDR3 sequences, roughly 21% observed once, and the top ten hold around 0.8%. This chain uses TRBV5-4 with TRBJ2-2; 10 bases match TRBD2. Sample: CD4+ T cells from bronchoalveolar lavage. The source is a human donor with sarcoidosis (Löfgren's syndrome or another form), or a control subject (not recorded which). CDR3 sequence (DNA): TGTGCCAGCAGCTTGATGGTAGCGGGAGGGAACACCGGGGAGCTGTTTTTT. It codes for CASSLMVAGGNTGELFF. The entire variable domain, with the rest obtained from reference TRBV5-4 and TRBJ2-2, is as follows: ETGVTQSPTHLIKTRGQQVTLRCSSQSGHNTVSWYQQALGQGPQFIFQYYREEENGRGNFPPRFSGLQFPNYSSELNVNALELDDSALYLCASSLMVAGGNTGELFFGEGSRLTVL.